Listed below are T cell receptor beta chains from one sample, sequenced in a study of T cell responses to AZD1222 COVID-19 vaccine. Generated by immunoSEQ multiplex PCR, the TCRdb table keeps only in-frame clones and is missing some. Of 100,000 to 140,000 clones listed, 92% were seen once; the top ten hold about 9.1%. The source material was peripheral blood, sampled 28 days after the second AZD1222 dose. The source is an adult who received the AZD1222 COVID-19 vaccine. Each CDR3 is given with its conserved first and last residue. D genes are given only for firm matches. Clone size is given for some rows only: seen once, a few or many times, or a class if the clone is expanded.

D	V	size	J	CDR3	DNA
-	TRBV7-2	-	TRBJ1-1	CASSSSLMNTEAFF	TGTGCCAGCAGCTCTTCGTTAATGAACACTGAAGCTTTCTTT
TRBD2	TRBV24-1	-	TRBJ2-7	CATSDGASGRAYEQYF	TGTGCCACCAGTGATGGGGCTAGCGGGAGGGCGTACGAGCAGTACTTC
-	TRBV5-1	-	TRBJ2-7	CASSYEGSGYEQYF	TGCGCCAGCAGCTATGAAGGCTCTGGTTACGAGCAGTACTTC
-	TRBV19	-	TRBJ2-3	CASSEQSTQYF	TGTGCCAGTAGTGAGCAGAGTACGCAGTATTTT
TRBD2	TRBV19	-	TRBJ2-1	CASSISGTRVYNEQFF	TGTGCCAGTAGTATAAGTGGGACTAGGGTTTACAATGAGCAGTTCTTC
-	TRBV7-6	-	TRBJ2-3	CASSSLAGGATDTQYF	TGTGCCAGCAGCTCTCTAGCTGGCGGGGCCACAGATACGCAGTATTTT
TRBD1	TRBV4-2	-	TRBJ1-2	CASSQDQGALYGYTF	TGTGCCAGCAGCCAAGATCAGGGGGCTTTGTATGGCTACACCTTC
-	TRBV9	few	TRBJ2-7	CASSVAADVHEQYF	TGTGCCAGCAGCGTAGCTGCGGACGTTCACGAGCAGTACTTC
TRBD1	TRBV19	-	TRBJ2-7	CASEDRGGGEQYF	TGTGCCAGTGAGGACAGGGGAGGGGGCGAGCAGTACTTC
-	TRBV6-5	-	TRBJ1-2	CASSYSGGRGYTF	TGTGCCAGCAGTTACTCGGGGGGGCGTGGCTACACCTTC
TRBD2	TRBV11-1	-	TRBJ2-3	CASSHPAGGPSDTQYF	TGTGCCAGCAGCCACCCAGCGGGGGGGCCTTCAGATACGCAGTATTTT
-	TRBV5-5	-	TRBJ1-5	CASSLDRRNQPQHF	TGTGCCAGCAGCTTGGACCGGCGCAATCAGCCCCAGCATTTT
-	TRBV5-4	-	TRBJ2-1	CASSEPGGRNNEQFF	TGTGCCAGCAGCGAACCGGGGGGCCGGAACAATGAGCAGTTCTTC
-	TRBV5-4	-	TRBJ2-1	CASSFWGQQFF	TGTGCCAGCAGCTTCTGGGGACAGCAGTTCTTC
-	TRBV30	-	TRBJ2-7	CAWSATGYEQYF	TGTGCCTGGAGTGCCACAGGGTACGAGCAGTACTTC
-	TRBV7-8	-	TRBJ1-1	CASSGLTNTEAFF	TGTGCCAGCAGTGGTTTGACGAACACTGAAGCTTTCTTT
TRBD2	TRBV4-2	-	TRBJ2-2	CASSQAVPRAGGRPKTGELFF	TGTGCCAGCAGCCAAGCGGTCCCAAGAGCGGGAGGACGACCGAAAACCGGGGAGCTGTTTTTT